Described below is a single T cell receptor beta chain sequence and its context. This specimen comes from a study of control samples from healthy donors and cancer patients. Germline-derived CDR1 and CDR2 are MNHEY and SVGAGI. The CDR3 has 13 amino acids. V was clipped by 8 bases and J by 4 bases; unmatched bases: 8. Clones were read by immunoSEQ multiplex PCR, and TCRdb kept only the in-frame ones, dropping some. The sample holds around 94,000 clones, about 86% seen once. The chain employs TRBV6-5 and TRBJ2-7, with 7 nucleotides matching TRBD2. The clonotype comes from a woman aged 50 to 60 in good health. What was sequenced was blood. CDR3 nucleotide sequence: TGTGCCAGCCGCCCGACTAGCTGGTACGAGCAGTACTTC. This encodes CASRPTSWYEQYF.